Below are 11 T cell receptor beta chains sequenced from a single sample in a study of blood T cell repertoires in COVID-19. Using immunoSEQ multiplex PCR, the repertoire was profiled, and TCRdb retains in-frame clones only, with some absent. The sample yields around 49,000 clones, approximately 78% seen once. Sequenced: PBMCs or T cells enriched from blood (not recorded which). The receptor source for this set is a woman aged 45-59 years with acute COVID-19.

This chain joins TRBV5-8 and TRBJ1-6; D gene ambiguous. Germline values: CDR1 SGHTS, CDR2 YDEGEE. The V end was cut by 4 bases, the J end by 0 bases, with 20 bases between. The CDR3 has 19 residues. CDR3 nucleotides: TGTGCCAGCAGCCAGGCTCGCACGAACCTTAGCTCCTATAATTCACCCCTCCACTTT. As protein: CASSQARTNLSSYNSPLHF.

In its sample, this clone was seen once. The chain has TRBV10-3 and TRBJ1-1; D unresolved. Looked up from germline, CDR1 is ENHRY and CDR2 is SYGVKD. V was clipped by 6 bases and J by 3 bases, with 14 bases between them. This CDR3 is 14 amino acids long. In DNA form, the CDR3 reads TGTGCCATCAGCCCTTCTCCAGACTACACTGAAGCTTTCTTT. The encoded protein is CAISPSPDYTEAFF.

The V call is TRBV5-6, the J call TRBJ1-1, with a possible D match to TRBD1 (5 bases). CDR1 and CDR2 (germline): SGHDT, YYEEEE. V lost 4 bases and J lost 0, with 13 bases in between. The CDR3 sequence is 15 residues long. CDR3 coding DNA: TGTGCCAGCAGCCCGCAGGGCATACTGAACACTGAAGCTTTCTTT. It yields the protein CASSPQGILNTEAFF.

The chain recombines TRBV3-1 (or the pseudogene TRBV3-2) with TRBJ2-1; 11 nucleotides match TRBD2. V was clipped by 5 bases and J by 6 bases; unmatched bases: 6. Germline CDR1 LGHDT, CDR2 YNNKEL (reference sequence). The length of the CDR3 is 15 residues. The CDR3 region is CASSFLAGGANEQFF. In DNA form, the CDR3 reads TGTGCCAGCAGCTTCCTAGCGGGGGGCGCCAATGAGCAGTTCTTC.

This chain links TRBV6-6 with TRBJ2-3; unclear D gene. The CDR3 consists of 14 residues. Between the trimmed V and J ends, which lost 4 bases and 3 bases, there was a span of 11 bases. Germline lookup yields CDR1 MNHNY and CDR2 SVGAGI (reference sequence). Here the CDR3 reads CASSWAQPTDTQYF. The CDR3 DNA sequence: TGTGCCAGCAGTTGGGCACAGCCGACAGATACGCAGTATTTT.

V and J are TRBV7-9 and TRBJ1-4; a weak D match, TRBD1 (6 bases). This CDR3 is built from 14 residues. Between the trimmed V and J ends, which lost 8 bases and 8 bases, there was a span of 18 bases. The germline V gene has CDR1 SEHNR and CDR2 FQNEAQ (reference sequence). This CDR3 is CASARRGGGEKLFF. In nucleotides, the CDR3 is TGTGCCAGCGCAAGGAGGGGGGGAGGAGAAAAACTGTTTTTT.

The rearrangement uses TRBV18 and TRBJ2-2; the match to TRBD2 covers 9 bases. The junction had 4 bases not matched to a gene; V was cut back by 6 bases and J by 2 bases. The CDR3 sequence is 15 residues long. Germline CDR1 is KGHSH and CDR2 is LQKENI. The CDR3 DNA reads TGTGCCAGCTCCCCTAGCGGGGTTAACACCGGGGAGCTGTTTTTT. This translates into CASSPSGVNTGELFF.

To note about this clone: The junction departs from germline at one end; a sequencing error may be responsible. The chain combines TRBV7-7 with TRBJ2-7, with TRBD1 matching 7 bases. Germline V CDR1 and CDR2: SSHAT, FNYEAQ (reference sequence). The CDR3 runs 15 residues. In DNA, the CDR3 is TGTGCTAGCAGCTCCTCCTACGCCGACAGGGTCGGGCAGTACTTC. Amino acid sequence: CASSSSYADRVGQYF.

This chain connects TRBV7-6 to TRBJ2-2, with D possibly TRBD1 on 6 matching bases. The CDR3 loop spans 16 amino acids. Germline CDR1 and CDR2: SGHVS and FNYEAQ. Trimming removed 6 bases at V and 6 bases at J, with 20 bases between. CDR3: CASRQNQGYSAGELFF. The CDR3 DNA reads as TGTGCCAGCAGGCAAAACCAGGGGTACAGTGCCGGGGAGCTGTTTTTT.

The CDR3 nucleotides read TGTGCCAGCAGCCGACTGCGGGGACAGGGGGCGGATGGCTACACCTTC. Translation: CASSRLRGQGADGYTF. The chain has TRBV4-2 and TRBJ1-2, with TRBD1 matching over 12 bases. Trimming took 4 bases from V and 6 from J; bases not matched to a gene: 9. This CDR3 is 16 amino acids long. In germline, CDR1 is LGHNA, CDR2 YNFKEQ.

V gene TRBV27 combines with J gene TRBJ2-1; TRBD2 agrees at 10 bases. The CDR3 covers 17 residues. Trimming cost V 2 bases and J 4 bases; bases outside gene matches: 8. Germline V gene data show CDR1 as MNHEY and CDR2 as SMNVEV (reference sequence). The CDR3 reads CASSLGTSGTLYNEQFF. In DNA, the CDR3 is TGTGCCAGCAGTTTAGGCACTAGCGGGACACTTTACAATGAGCAGTTCTTC.